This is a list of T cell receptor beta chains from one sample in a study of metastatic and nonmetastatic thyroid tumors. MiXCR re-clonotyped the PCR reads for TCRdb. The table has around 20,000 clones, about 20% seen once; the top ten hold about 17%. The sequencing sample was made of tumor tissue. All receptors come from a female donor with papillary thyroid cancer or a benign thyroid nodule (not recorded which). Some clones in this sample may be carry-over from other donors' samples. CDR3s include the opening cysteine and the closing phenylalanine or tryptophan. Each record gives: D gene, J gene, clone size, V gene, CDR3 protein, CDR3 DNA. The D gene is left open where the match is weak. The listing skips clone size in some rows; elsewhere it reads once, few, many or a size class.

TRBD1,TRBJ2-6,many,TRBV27,CASTQRGQRLSGANVLTF,TGTGCCAGCACCCAACGGGGACAGCGTTTATCTGGGGCCAACGTCCTGACTTTC
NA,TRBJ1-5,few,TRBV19,CASSIARQPQHF,TGTGCCAGTAGTATAGCAAGACAGCCCCAGCATTTT
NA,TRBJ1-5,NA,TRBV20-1,CSARIGWGQPQHF,TGCAGTGCGAGGATAGGGTGGGGTCAGCCCCAGCATTTT
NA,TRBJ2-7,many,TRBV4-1,CASSQDNGYEQYF,TGCGCCAGCAGCCAAGATAACGGGTACGAGCAGTACTTC
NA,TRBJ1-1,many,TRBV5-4,CASSLRTNTEAFF,TGTGCCAGCAGCCTGCGGACTAACACTGAAGCTTTCTTT
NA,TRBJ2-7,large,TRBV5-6,CASSSRRSSYEQYF,TGTGCCAGCAGCTCCCGACGGAGCTCCTACGAGCAGTACTTC
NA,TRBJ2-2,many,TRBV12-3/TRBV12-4,CASSPPTGELFF,TGTGCCAGCAGTCCGCCCACCGGGGAGCTGTTTTTT
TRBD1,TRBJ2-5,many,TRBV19,CASEEPGDREETQYF,TGTGCCAGTGAGGAACCCGGGGACAGAGAAGAGACCCAGTACTTC
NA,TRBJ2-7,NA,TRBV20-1,CSARNQFYEQYF,TGCAGTGCTAGAAACCAGTTCTACGAGCAGTACTTC
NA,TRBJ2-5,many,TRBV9,CASSVGSGPETQYF,TGTGCCAGCAGCGTAGGCAGCGGGCCAGAGACCCAGTACTTC
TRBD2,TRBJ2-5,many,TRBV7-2,CASSDSSGRMGETQYF,TGTGCCAGCAGCGATTCTAGCGGGAGGATGGGAGAGACCCAGTACTTC
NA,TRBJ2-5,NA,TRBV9,CASSAGPEETQCF,TGTGCCAGCAGCGCGGGCCCCGAGGAGACCCAGTGCTTC
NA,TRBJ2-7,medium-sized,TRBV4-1,CASSRALGHFYEQYF,TGCGCCAGCAGCCGAGCACTGGGACATTTCTACGAGCAGTACTTC
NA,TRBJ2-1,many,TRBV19,CASSIEGAIDNEQFF,TGTGCCAGTAGTATAGAGGGGGCGATCGACAATGAGCAGTTCTTC
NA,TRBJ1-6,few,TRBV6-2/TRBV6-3,CASSYSKVRYNSPLHF,TGTGCCAGCAGTTACTCGAAGGTTCGGTATAATTCACCCCTCCACTTT
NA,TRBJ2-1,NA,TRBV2,CASSSPEKLDFYNEQFF,TGTGCCAGCAGTTCCCCTGAAAAGCTGGACTTCTACAATGAGCAGTTCTTC
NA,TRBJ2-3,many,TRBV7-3,CASSLTPPDTQYF,TGTGCCAGCAGCTTAACACCCCCTGATACGCAGTATTTT
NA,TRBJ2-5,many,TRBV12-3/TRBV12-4,CASTPTQGQTQYF,TGTGCCAGCACCCCTACTCAGGGACAGACCCAGTACTTC
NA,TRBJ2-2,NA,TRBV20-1,CSAVVNTGELFF,TGCAGTGCGGTGGTGAACACCGGGGAGCTGTTTTTT
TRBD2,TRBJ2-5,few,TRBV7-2,CASSRLSGRGETQYF,TGTGCCAGCAGCCGGCTTAGCGGGAGGGGGGAGACCCAGTACTTC
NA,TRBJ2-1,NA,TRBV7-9,CASSLAGGANEQFF,TGTGCCAGCAGCTTAGCTGGGGGGGCCAATGAGCAGTTCTTC
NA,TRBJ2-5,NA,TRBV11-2,CASRLAVTRAQYF,TGTGCCAGCAGATTAGCTGTCACCCGGGCCCAGTACTTC
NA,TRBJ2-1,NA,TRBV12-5,CASGLVMSHRDYNEQFF,TGTGCTAGTGGTTTGGTAATGAGTCACCGGGACTACAATGAGCAGTTCTTC